The present TCR beta chain was sequenced within a study of blood T cell repertoires in COVID-19. Study summary: Samples representing acute and convalescent COVID-19 were sourced from the United States, Italy and Spain. T cells, B-cell-depleted T cells, or PBMCs supplied cDNA or gDNA.

Original data processing: Quantification of nucleated cells was approximated via reference gene primer amplification. The assay was immunoSEQ multiplex PCR, and TCRdb's table has in-frame clones only and misses some. V, J and clone size were drawn from that table, and D and trimming were deduced from the DNA. Altogether about 170,000 clones are present, more than 70% being singletons, with the ten largest covering roughly 2%. Germline lookup yields CDR1 SGHNT and CDR2 YYREEE (reference sequence). V lost 1 base to trimming and J lost 0 bases, with 4 bases between them. This CDR3 contains 13 residues. The sequence came from a man over 45 who had recovered from COVID-19. The sequenced material came from peripheral blood. This sequence joins TRBV5-4 and TRBJ2-5; D gene uncertain. The CDR3 protein is CASSLTDQETQYF. The CDR3 region has the DNA TGTGCCAGCAGCTTGACGGACCAAGAGACCCAGTACTTC.